The sequence of this T cell receptor beta chain was determined in a study of T cell responses to AZD1222 COVID-19 vaccine. Whole-study findings and limits: White British people made up most donors, females outnumbered males, and clonal diversity was possibly underestimated. Baseline serology detected seropositivity in only six AZD1222 recipients. Dominant at 160-218 and 743-854, vaccine-associated CD4 TCRs also spanned spike.

TCRdb's table, derived via immunoSEQ multiplex PCR, lists solely in-frame clones and lacks some. The table shows 80,000 to 85,000 clones, with 91% occurring only once. As concerns this clone: The antigen remains undetermined.

CDR1 MNHNS and CDR2 SASEGT come from the germline V gene. V lost 2 bases and J 4 bases, leaving 8 bases between the germline ends. This CDR3 has 13 residues. This specimen was peripheral blood, taken 28 days after the second AZD1222 dose. This clonotype originated in an adult who received the AZD1222 COVID-19 vaccine. This chain uses TRBV6-1 with TRBJ1-2; D possibly corresponds to TRBD1 (5 bases). The CDR3 DNA is TGTGCCAGCAGTGAACAGGGTAGCTATGGCTACACCTTC. Its protein product is CASSEQGSYGYTF.